This TCR beta chain is from a study of beta chain features in type 1 diabetes. Study details: Cell yields, age and gender were similar between patients and healthy donors. Study outcomes and limitations: Shorter templates might be favored by PCR, and equally so in patients and in controls. Patients with Type 1 diabetes showed moderately but significantly shorter TCRB CDR3s in all four CD4+ subsets. VDJ junctions sequenced from type 1 diabetes patients showed fewer insertions and more deletions.

The entirety of the isolated RNA underwent reverse transcription, so expressed TCRB transcripts were sequenced. Method: immunoSEQ multiplex PCR; TCRdb's copy keeps in-frame clones and lacks some. The sample lists under 250,000 clones; over 11% were seen once. As concerns this clone: Its cognate antigen is unknown.

Sorting of CD4+ naive, central memory, regulatory and stem cell-like memory cells was performed via CD45RO/CCR7/CD25/CD127/CD95/CD27. The clonotype was recovered from a man aged 30 to 39 with type 1 diabetes. The sequencing sample was made of naive CD4+ T cells from blood.

Here the CDR3 reads CAWSLRGAGNNQPQHF. The CDR3 nucleotides read TGTGCCTGGAGTTTAAGGGGTGCCGGAAACAATCAGCCCCAGCATTTT. The rearrangement uses TRBV30 and TRBJ1-5, with D maybe TRBD1 (5 bases). V was clipped by 2 bases and J by 3 bases, with 17 bases between them. The germline V gene has CDR1 GTSNPN and CDR2 SVGIG (reference sequence). The CDR3 is made up of 16 amino acids.